A single sample is the source of the 26 T cell receptor beta chains below, sequenced in a study of T-cell memory formation after mild COVID-19 (dated by TCRdb to the early 2020s). Receptors were amplified or captured by 5' RACE. The sequencer listed for this sample is Illumina NovaSeq 6000. The raw public data were reprocessed by TCRdb itself: fastp quality trimming at Q25, MiXCR clonotype calling, in-frame beta chains only. Each record represents a unique CDR3 protein, reported with the most common genes and DNA among its rows. This sample has around 260,000 distinct CDR3 sequences in its table, and under 20% of those were observed once. Together, the top ten hold 22% of the sample. Sample: PBMCs or a T cell subset sorted from them (not recorded which). Receptors originate from a man between 18 and 29 years old who had mild COVID-19 (a few samples of this study predate the infection). The sample titles of this study are shuffled in the database, so cell type and time point are left out; the donor was told from shared clones.

This clonotype was recorded a few times. This chain uses TRBV4-3 with TRBJ1-2; D gene uncertain. V was cut by 1 base and J by 8 bases, with 17 bases left in between. Germline-derived CDR1 and CDR2 are LGHNA and YSLEER. The CDR3 loop spans 15 amino acids. The CDR3 loop is CASSQGESGTRGYTF. DNA for the CDR3: TGCGCCAGCAGCCAAGGGGAGTCTGGCACACGGGGCTACACCTTC.

This sequence joins TRBV7-9 and TRBJ1-4; D perhaps matches TRBD1 (5 bases). This CDR3 has 14 residues. The V end lost 5 bases, the J end lost 8 bases, and 15 bases lay between the germline ends. CDR1 is SEHNR and CDR2 is FQNEAQ in the germline V gene (reference sequence). The CDR3 DNA is TGTGCCAGCAGCCCATGGGGCTCCGGAGAAAAACTGTTTTTT. It encodes CASSPWGSGEKLFF. The full variable domain, its missing parts supplied by reference TRBV7-9 and TRBJ1-4, is DTGVSQNPRHKITKRGQNVTFRCDPISEHNRLYWYRQTLGQGPEFLTYFQNEAQLEKSRLLSDRFSAERPKGSFSTLEIQRTEQGDSAMYLCASSPWGSGEKLFFGSGTQLSVL.

The chain couples TRBV9 to TRBJ1-4; D gene ambiguous. The CDR3 loop spans 18 amino acids. V gave up 3 bases and J gave up 0 bases, with 18 bases separating them. In germline, CDR1 is SGDLS, CDR2 YYNGEE. The CDR3 region is CASSAGMGFNPTNEKLFF. DNA for the CDR3: TGTGCCAGCAGCGCCGGGATGGGCTTCAACCCAACTAATGAAAAACTGTTTTTT.

DNA for the CDR3: TGTGCCAGCAGCTTAGAAGGGCGGGGCTCCTACAATGAGCAGTTCTTC. Translated, it gives CASSLEGRGSYNEQFF. J is TRBJ2-1 and V is TRBV7-3, with D perhaps matching TRBD2 (6 bases). V lost 2 bases and J 0 bases, leaving 11 bases between the germline ends. CDR1 is SGHTA and CDR2 is FQGTGA in the germline V gene. The CDR3 runs to 16 residues.

The rearrangement links TRBV20-1 to TRBJ1-2; D may be TRBD1 (5 bases). V lost 5 bases and J 8 bases, leaving 6 bases between the germline ends. The CDR3 length is 9 residues. CDR1 and CDR2 from the germline V gene are DFQATT and SNEGSKA (reference sequence). CDR3 protein: CSAGTGYTF. In nucleotides, the CDR3 is TGCAGTGCTGGGACGGGCTACACCTTC.

This clonotype was counted a few times. This chain connects TRBV12-3 or TRBV12-4 to TRBJ2-7; 8 nucleotides align to TRBD2. With V trimmed by 5 bases and J by 6 bases, 9 bases remained unmatched. The CDR3 extends over 14 amino acids. As DNA, the CDR3 is TGTGCCAGCAGTCCTCCGGGACTAGAATCCGAGCAGTACGTC. It specifies CASSPPGLESEQYV.

The sample holds a few counts of this clonotype. The genes are TRBV12-3 or TRBV12-4 and TRBJ2-3; 11 bases match TRBD2. The CDR3 contains 15 residues. J gave up 3 bases and V 5 bases, and 4 bases lay outside the gene matches. The CDR3 bases are TGTGCCAGCAGTGAACTAGCGGGGGTTACAGATACGCAGTATTTT. Amino acids: CASSELAGVTDTQYF.

The V and J genes are TRBV18 and TRBJ2-7, with TRBD1 matching over 9 bases. Unmatched junction bases numbered 4, after V lost 6 bases and J lost 7 bases. The CDR3 totals 12 residues. Germline assignment: CDR1 KGHSH and CDR2 LQKENI. CDR3 region: CASSRDREEQYF. The CDR3 nucleotides are TGTGCCAGCTCCCGGGACAGGGAAGAGCAGTACTTC.

This clonotype was detected only a few times. The chain combines TRBV29-1 with TRBJ1-1, with D hard to call. V was shortened by 4 bases and J by 5 bases, with 11 bases between the two germline ends. Germline assignment: CDR1 SQVTM and CDR2 ANQGSEA. CDR3 length: 12 residues. CDR3 nucleotide sequence: TGCAGCGTTGTGGCCTTTGGGACTGAAGCTTTCTTT. Its translation is CSVVAFGTEAFF.

V gene TRBV29-1 combines with J gene TRBJ2-5; the D gene is possibly TRBD1 (6 bases). The CDR3 runs to 13 residues. Trimming removed 6 bases at V and 1 base at J, with 12 bases between. Germline-derived CDR1 and CDR2 are SQVTM and ANQGSEA. The CDR3 nucleotides read TGCAGCGTGGCCACAGGGATCCAAGAGACCCAGTACTTC. Amino acid sequence: CSVATGIQETQYF.

This clonotype was picked up a small number of times. This chain joins TRBV24-1 and TRBJ2-1; TRBD2 aligns across 11 bases. Trimming removed 7 bases from V and 7 bases from J; junction bases left unmatched: 8. Per germline, CDR1 KGHDR and CDR2 SFDVKD. CDR3 size: 15 residues. The CDR3, as DNA: TGTGCCACCAGCAGTAGCGGGGGGGCCGGAAATGAGCAGTTCTTC. This encodes CATSSSGGAGNEQFF.

This chain joins TRBV7-2 and TRBJ2-3, with a weak D call TRBD2 (6 bases). Germline lookup yields CDR1 SGHTA and CDR2 FQGNSA. V lost 4 bases and J 4 bases, leaving 12 bases between the germline ends. The length of the CDR3 is 14 residues. CDR3 coding DNA: TGTGCCAGCAGCTCGCGGGGATGGGCAGATACGCAGTATTTT. This codes for CASSSRGWADTQYF.

The V gene is TRBV10-3, the J gene TRBJ1-1, with D possibly matching TRBD1 (6 bases). The germline V gene encodes CDR1 ENHRY and CDR2 SYGVKD. V lost 11 bases, J lost 2 bases, and 12 bases lay in between. This CDR3 comprises 12 residues. The CDR3 bases are TGTGCCGGGGGGCCGGCTAACACTGAAGCTTTCTTT. As protein: CAGGPANTEAFF.

The CDR3 nucleotides are TGTGCCAGCGGGGTGGGACCGATAAACACTGAAGCTTTCTTT. It specifies CASGVGPINTEAFF. The V call is TRBV6-1, the J call TRBJ1-1, with a tentative D call TRBD1 (5 bases). The CDR3 consists of 14 residues. The germline CDR1 and CDR2 sequences are MNHNS and SASEGT. V was clipped by 8 bases and J by 2 bases, with 15 bases between them.

The V call is TRBV7-9, the J call TRBJ1-1; D call uncertain. V lost 5 bases and J lost 8, with 15 bases in between. There are 13 residues in the CDR3. Germline-derived CDR1 and CDR2 are SEHNR and FQNEAQ (reference sequence). The CDR3 is CASSDTTVREAFF. In DNA, the CDR3 is TGTGCCAGCAGCGACACCACCGTGAGGGAAGCTTTCTTT.

J is TRBJ2-6 and V is TRBV27; D gene uncertain. V was shortened by 5 bases and J by 3 bases, with 8 bases between the two germline ends. Germline V gene lookup returns CDR1 MNHEY and CDR2 SMNVEV (reference sequence). This CDR3 contains 14 residues. DNA for the CDR3: TGTGCCAGCAGTCCCCCCCGTGGGGCCAACGTCCTGACTTTC. It codes for CASSPPRGANVLTF.

This clonotype was recorded at least ten times. This chain joins TRBV12-3 or TRBV12-4 and TRBJ2-4; 10 nucleotides match TRBD1. CDR3 length: 18 amino acids. V dropped 5 bases and J dropped 0; count of bases not matched to a gene: 10. CDR3 sequence (DNA): TGTGCCAGCAGTCCTCCCCGTCGGACAGGGGGAGCCAAAAACATTCAGTACTTC. The encoded protein is CASSPPRRTGGAKNIQYF.

There are a few counts of this clonotype. The chain links TRBV29-1 to TRBJ2-5, with a weak D call TRBD2 (5 bases). This CDR3 comprises 13 residues. Germline V gene sequence: CDR1 SQVTM, CDR2 ANQGSEA. V was shortened by 7 bases and J by 3 bases, with 15 bases between the two germline ends. The DNA of the CDR3 is TGCAGCGCCCGGAGCCTAGCTGAAGAGACCCAGTACTTC. This codes for CSARSLAEETQYF.

This chain connects TRBV11-2 to TRBJ2-5, with TRBD2 matching over 7 bases. The CDR3 is 14 amino acids. Germline V gene data show CDR1 as SGHAT and CDR2 as FQNNGV. The ends lost 4 bases at V and 2 bases at J; junction bases unmatched: 4. The CDR3 bases are TGTGCCAGCAGCTCTGTGCGGGGGCAAGAGACCCAGTACTTC. The encoded protein is CASSSVRGQETQYF.

This clonotype was recorded a few times. The chain joins TRBV5-1 to TRBJ2-3; TRBD1 is a possible D gene (5 bases). V lost 0 bases to trimming and J lost 3 bases, with 8 bases between them. Germline CDR1 and CDR2: SGHRS and YFSETQ. The CDR3 has 14 residues. The CDR3 nucleotides read TGCGCCAGCAGCTTGGGGGGCGTGACAGATACGCAGTATTTT. It translates to CASSLGGVTDTQYF.

This clonotype was seen more than once but under ten times. V and J are TRBV7-2 and TRBJ2-5; D unclear. Germline CDR1 reads SGHTA; CDR2 reads FQGNSA. Trimming left V 0 bases short and J 3 bases short, with 5 bases between. CDR3 length: 13 residues. This CDR3 reads CASSLAREETQYF. In DNA, the CDR3 is TGTGCCAGCAGCTTAGCCAGAGAAGAGACCCAGTACTTC. Using reference TRBV7-2 and TRBJ2-5 for the parts outside the CDR3, the full variable domain is GAGVSQSPSNKVTEKGKDVELRCDPISGHTALYWYRQSLGQGLEFLIYFQGNSAPDKSGLPSDRFSAERTGGSVSTLTIQRTQQEDSAVYLCASSLAREETQYFGPGTRLLVL.

This chain joins TRBV19 and TRBJ1-5; D gene uncertain. V was shortened by 11 bases and J by 3 bases, with 17 bases between the two germline ends. Germline assignment: CDR1 LNHDA and CDR2 SQIVND (reference sequence). CDR3 size: 14 residues. Written as DNA, the CDR3 is TGTGCCTCCTGCCCGGGAGGCCTCAATCAGCCCCAGCATTTT. Amino acids: CASCPGGLNQPQHF.

The chain carries TRBV10-3 and TRBJ1-5, with 10 bases lining up with TRBD1. The CDR3 is made up of 15 amino acids. V gave up 8 bases and J gave up 5 bases; unmatched junction bases: 9. The germline gives CDR1 ENHRY, CDR2 SYGVKD. The CDR3 loop is CAIGRDRGFDQPQHF. The CDR3 region has the DNA TGTGCCATCGGCCGGGACAGGGGTTTCGATCAGCCCCAGCATTTT.

This clonotype appeared a few times. The J gene is TRBJ1-5, the V gene TRBV6-5; D is ambiguous. Trimming stripped 6 bases from V and 2 bases from J, with 11 bases between. From germline, CDR1 is MNHEY and CDR2 SVGAGI. There are 14 residues in the CDR3. The CDR3 DNA is TGTGCCAGCAGGCCCGGGGTTGGCAATCAGCCCCAGCATTTT. Translating it yields CASRPGVGNQPQHF.

This clonotype was observed a few times. The chain links TRBV4-2 to TRBJ1-4; no clear D. Germline CDR1 and CDR2: LGHNA and YNFKEQ. The CDR3 runs 16 residues. Trimming took off 1 base at V and 7 bases at J, with 16 bases between the two ends. The CDR3, as DNA: TGTGCCAGCAGCCAAGGTGGGAACTGGGAGGGTGAAAAACTGTTTTTT. This sequence encodes CASSQGGNWEGEKLFF.

The chain uses TRBV27 and TRBJ1-1; 7 nucleotides line up with TRBD1. V shed 4 bases and J 0 bases; nucleotides not matched to a gene: 5. The V gene's germline CDR1 is MNHEY and CDR2 SMNVEV (reference sequence). The CDR3 has 15 amino acids. Written as DNA, the CDR3 is TGTGCCAGCAGTTCCCCAGGGGGTTTGAACACTGAAGCTTTCTTT. Residues: CASSSPGGLNTEAFF.